Following are 30 T cell receptor beta chains from one sample sequenced in a study of blood T cell repertoires in COVID-19. Repertoires were generated with immunoSEQ multiplex PCR, while TCRdb's copy carries only in-frame clones and drops some. The sample lists roughly 180,000 clones; less than 85% were seen once. Sequencing input: PBMCs or T cells enriched from blood (not recorded which). These receptor sequences come from a woman in her 50s who had recovered from COVID-19.

The chain uses TRBV15 and TRBJ1-2; the D is unclear. Trimming stripped 1 base from V and 3 bases from J, with 12 bases between. Germline V gene sequence: CDR1 LNHNV, CDR2 YYDKDF (reference sequence). The CDR3 length is 15 residues. The CDR3 region has the DNA TGTGCCACCAGCAGAGCCCAGAGCGGACACTATGGCTACACCTTC. Protein sequence: CATSRAQSGHYGYTF.

This chain connects TRBV7-3 to TRBJ1-2; D call uncertain. The CDR3 has 15 amino acids. Trimming cost V 5 bases and J 0 bases, with 13 bases left between them. Germline V gene sequence: CDR1 SGHTA, CDR2 FQGTGA. The CDR3 DNA sequence: TGTGCCAGCAGCCCCCGCCCGGGAACTAACTATGGCTACACCTTC. Its protein product is CASSPRPGTNYGYTF.

The V call is TRBV10-2, the J call TRBJ1-1; tentative D call: TRBD1 (5 bases). Between the trimmed V and J ends, which lost 2 bases and 0 bases, there was a span of 7 bases. The length of the CDR3 is 14 residues. The V gene's germline CDR1 is WSHSY and CDR2 SAAADI. For the CDR3, the DNA is TGCGCCAGCAGTGAGCCAGGGATGAACACTGAAGCTTTCTTT. Translation: CASSEPGMNTEAFF.

Details on this clone: The sample carries other DNA sequences with the same CDR3. The rearrangement links TRBV19 to TRBJ1-2; D might be TRBD1 (5 bases). The CDR3 extends over 13 amino acids. Germline V gives CDR1 LNHDA, CDR2 SQIVND (reference sequence). The ends were cut back, 4 bases at V and 8 bases at J, with 14 bases in the middle. CDR3 coding DNA: TGTGCCAGTAGTAGGGGCGAATTTTCGGGCTACACCTTC. It specifies CASSRGEFSGYTF.

This clone was found a few times. V and J are TRBV18 and TRBJ1-1, with 7 bases that match TRBD1. The ends lost 5 bases at V and 5 bases at J; junction bases unmatched: 11. CDR1 and CDR2 from the germline V gene are KGHSH and LQKENI. The CDR3 is made up of 15 amino acids. Here the CDR3 reads CASSSPQGLGTEAFF. CDR3 DNA: TGTGCCAGCTCATCCCCACAGGGGCTCGGGACTGAAGCTTTCTTT.

The CDR3 loop reads CASSDPNTDTQYF. The CDR3 DNA reads as TGCGCCAGCAGTGATCCCAATACAGATACGCAGTATTTT. The chain uses TRBV10-1 and TRBJ2-3; D is unresolved. Deletions cut 3 bases from V and 3 bases from J, with 7 bases between. The CDR3 contains 13 residues. CDR1 is WNHNN, CDR2 SYGVQD, per germline (reference sequence).

The J gene is TRBJ1-4, the V gene TRBV4-3, with a possible D match to TRBD1 (5 bases). The V gene lost 1 base and the J gene lost 14 bases, with 20 bases spanning the gap. The V gene's germline CDR1 is LGHNA and CDR2 YSLEER. This CDR3 contains 15 residues. This chain's CDR3 is CASSQAVGVRVILFF. CDR3 in DNA: TGCGCCAGCAGCCAAGCCGTAGGGGTACGAGTGATTCTGTTTTTT.

This CDR3 reads CASSQPTSGTGNEQFF. The CDR3, as DNA: TGCGCCAGCAGCCAACCTACTAGCGGGACGGGCAATGAGCAGTTCTTC. The J gene is TRBJ2-1, the V gene TRBV4-1, with TRBD2 identical over 10 bases. V shed 2 bases, J shed 6 bases, and the junction held 7 bases outside the gene matches. In germline, CDR1 is MGHRA, CDR2 YSYEKL. The CDR3 runs to 16 residues.

This chain joins TRBV29-1 and TRBJ1-2; TRBD1 is a possible D gene (6 bases). CDR3 size: 14 residues. The germline gives CDR1 SQVTM, CDR2 ANQGSEA. V dropped 6 bases and J dropped 4 bases, with 18 bases sitting between them. The DNA of the CDR3 is TGCAGCGTACGACGACAGGCCCAGGGCTATGGCTACACCTTC. It codes for CSVRRQAQGYGYTF.

The chain recombines TRBV12-3 or TRBV12-4 with TRBJ1-2; possibly TRBD1 for D (5 bases). The CDR3 sequence is 13 residues long. V shed 3 bases and J shed 5 bases, with 10 bases lying between them. The CDR3 reads CASSFSQGYGYTF. CDR3 bases: TGTGCCAGCAGTTTTAGTCAGGGTTATGGCTACACCTTC.

V and J are TRBV30 and TRBJ1-6, with TRBD1 identical over 7 bases. CDR3 length equals 12 residues. The V gene's germline CDR1 is GTSNPN and CDR2 SVGIG (reference sequence). V shed 3 bases, J shed 8 bases, and the junction held 1 base outside the gene matches. The CDR3 reads CAWRQGDSPLHF. In DNA form, the CDR3 reads TGTGCCTGGAGGCAGGGGGATTCACCCCTCCACTTT.

The J gene is TRBJ2-1, the V gene TRBV15, with D perhaps TRBD2 (5 bases). The CDR3 sequence is 15 residues long. Looked up from germline, CDR1 is LNHNV and CDR2 is YYDKDF (reference sequence). Trimming took off 1 base at V and 3 bases at J, with 10 bases between the two ends. In DNA, the CDR3 is TGTGCCACCAGCAGAGGGACTTCACTCTACAATGAGCAGTTCTTC. Translating it yields CATSRGTSLYNEQFF.

The chain combines TRBV19 with TRBJ1-4, with 8 positions matching TRBD1. Germline CDR1 LNHDA, CDR2 SQIVND (reference sequence). The V gene end was trimmed by 8 bases and the J gene end by 6 bases; junction bases not matched to a gene: 11. This CDR3 spans 15 amino acids. CDR3 residues: CASGASGQGYEKLFF. The CDR3 coding sequence is TGTGCCAGTGGAGCAAGTGGACAGGGATATGAAAAACTGTTTTTT.

The chain recombines TRBV5-1 with TRBJ2-3; 8 bases match TRBD2. From germline, CDR1 is SGHRS and CDR2 YFSETQ. The ends lost 5 bases at V and 0 bases at J; junction bases unmatched: 8. CDR3 length: 16 amino acids. The CDR3 region has the DNA TGCGCCAGCAGTTTGAGGGCGGGGGGAAGCACAGATACGCAGTATTTT. It is translated as CASSLRAGGSTDTQYF.

CDR3 sequence reads: CASQVIGNQPQHF. The CDR3 nucleotides are TGTGCCAGCCAGGTAATCGGCAATCAGCCCCAGCATTTT. The V gene is TRBV19, the J gene TRBJ1-5; no reliable D call. Trimming removed 9 bases from V and 2 bases from J, with 11 bases in between. This CDR3 is built from 13 residues. CDR1 and CDR2 from the germline V gene are LNHDA and SQIVND (reference sequence).

The V gene is TRBV7-9, the J gene TRBJ2-5; D unresolved. The CDR3 is made up of 11 amino acids. Deletions cut 5 bases from V and 4 bases from J, with 5 bases between. From germline, CDR1 is SEHNR and CDR2 FQNEAQ (reference sequence). The CDR3 here is CASSLSETQYF. CDR3 coding DNA: TGTGCCAGCAGCCTTTCAGAGACCCAGTACTTC.

This clone was recorded a few times. The V and J genes are TRBV5-4 and TRBJ1-2; D gene unclear. There are 17 residues in the CDR3. Germline values: CDR1 SGHNT, CDR2 YYREEE (reference sequence). The V gene lost 1 base and the J gene lost 0 bases, with 16 bases spanning the gap. CDR3 region: CASSLINRRKTNYGYTF. Here the CDR3 DNA reads TGTGCCAGCAGCTTGATTAATCGGCGGAAGACTAACTATGGCTACACCTTC. The whole variable domain, remainder taken from reference TRBV5-4 and TRBJ1-2, is ETGVTQSPTHLIKTRGQQVTLRCSSQSGHNTVSWYQQALGQGPQFIFQYYREEENGRGNFPPRFSGLQFPNYSSELNVNALELDDSALYLCASSLINRRKTNYGYTFGSGTRLTVV.

The CDR3 sequence is CASSKDRYYEQYV. In nucleotides, the CDR3 is TGTGCCAGCAGCAAAGACAGGTACTACGAGCAGTACGTC. This chain links TRBV11-3 with TRBJ2-7; D may be TRBD1 (6 bases). Trimming left V 5 bases short and J 3 bases short, with 11 bases between. Germline lookup yields CDR1 SGHNT and CDR2 YENEEA. The CDR3 contains 13 residues.

The chain couples TRBV19 to TRBJ1-3, with D perhaps matching TRBD1 (6 bases). In germline, CDR1 is LNHDA, CDR2 SQIVND (reference sequence). The length of the CDR3 is 16 residues. The V end was cut by 5 bases, the J end by 0 bases, with 14 bases between. CDR3 protein: CASSPSGTNSGNTIYF. CDR3 nucleotides: TGTGCCAGTAGTCCGAGCGGGACAAACTCTGGAAACACCATATATTTT.

The chain recombines TRBV27 with TRBJ1-6; D is perhaps TRBD1 (6 bases). V lost 4 bases and J lost 9, with 19 bases in between. CDR1 is MNHEY and CDR2 is SMNVEV in the germline V gene (reference sequence). The CDR3 is 16 amino acids. CDR3 loop: CASSWNQQGPGSPLHF. The CDR3, as DNA: TGTGCCAGCAGTTGGAACCAACAGGGTCCCGGTTCACCCCTCCACTTT.

This clone has more than one count but fewer than ten. V and J are TRBV20-1 and TRBJ1-1; no definite D call. The CDR3 has 11 amino acids. The germline V gene encodes CDR1 DFQATT and CDR2 SNEGSKA (reference sequence). V was pared by 0 bases and J by 8 bases, with 7 bases between. The CDR3, as DNA: TGCAGTGCTAGAGATTCCTTAGAAGCTTTCTTT. Translating it yields CSARDSLEAFF.

V gene TRBV4-1 combines with J gene TRBJ2-1; 7 positions match TRBD2. The CDR3 runs 19 residues. V dropped 1 base and J dropped 0; count of bases not matched to a gene: 12. The germline V gene has CDR1 MGHRA and CDR2 YSYEKL. The CDR3 DNA reads as TGCGCCAGCAGCCAAGGCCCTAGCGGCGGCAGAAGCTCCTACAATGAGCAGTTCTTC. Translated, it gives CASSQGPSGGRSSYNEQFF.

The chain has TRBV5-8 and TRBJ1-2, with a weak D call TRBD1 (5 bases). Trimming pared 4 bases from V and 8 bases from J, leaving 27 bases between. Per germline, CDR1 SGHTS and CDR2 YDEGEE. The CDR3 is 17 residues long. Here the CDR3 reads CASSKTRGSGYKGGYTF. CDR3 DNA: TGTGCCAGCAGCAAGACAAGGGGATCCGGCTACAAAGGGGGCTACACCTTC.

This clone was seen once. V and J are TRBV28 and TRBJ1-1, with D unclear. The V end lost 5 bases, the J end lost 0 bases, and 10 bases lay between the germline ends. This CDR3 comprises 14 residues. The germline gives CDR1 MDHEN, CDR2 SYDVKM. The CDR3 protein is CASSPGVMNTEAFF. Here the CDR3 DNA reads TGTGCCAGCAGTCCCGGGGTAATGAACACTGAAGCTTTCTTT. Based on the CDR3 plus reference TRBV28 and TRBJ1-1, the full variable domain is DVKVTQSSRYLVKRTGEKVFLECVQDMDHENMFWYRQDPGLGLRLIYFSYDVKMKEKGDIPEGYSVSREKKERFSLILESASTNQTSMYLCASSPGVMNTEAFFGQGTRLTVV.

This clone was seen only a few times. V and J are TRBV10-2 and TRBJ2-2, with 11 bases lining up with TRBD2. The CDR3 runs 16 residues. Germline V gives CDR1 WSHSY, CDR2 SAAADI. Germline trimming cut 2 bases from V and 7 bases from J; bases unmatched to any gene: 6. The CDR3 here is CASSESLAGGGGELFF. CDR3 DNA sequence: TGCGCCAGCAGTGAGAGTCTAGCGGGAGGTGGCGGGGAGCTGTTTTTT.

The CDR3, as DNA: TGTGCCAGCAGTGCAAGGACAGGGGAAAACATTCAGTACTTC. Translated, it gives CASSARTGENIQYF. The rearrangement uses TRBV2 and TRBJ2-4; TRBD1 matches 9 bases. CDR3 length equals 14 residues. Germline lookup yields CDR1 SNHLY and CDR2 FYNNEI. V shed 4 bases, J shed 5 bases, and the junction held 3 bases outside the gene matches.

V gene TRBV24-1 combines with J gene TRBJ2-3; TRBD2 might be the D (6 bases). The V and J ends lost 6 bases and 1 base respectively, with 16 bases between them. This CDR3 contains 16 residues. The germline V gene has CDR1 KGHDR and CDR2 SFDVKD. The CDR3: CATSITSLKGTDTQYF. DNA for the CDR3: TGTGCCACCAGTATAACTAGCCTGAAGGGCACAGATACGCAGTATTTT.

This chain links TRBV5-1 with TRBJ1-1, with 9 nucleotides matching TRBD1. Trimming took 5 bases from V and 1 from J; bases not matched to a gene: 0. CDR1 and CDR2 from the germline V gene are SGHRS and YFSETQ. This CDR3 is 13 amino acids long. The CDR3 DNA follows: TGCGCCAGCAGACAGGGGGCGAACACTGAAGCTTTCTTT. The encoded protein is CASRQGANTEAFF. Using reference TRBV5-1 and TRBJ1-1 for the parts outside the CDR3, the full variable domain is KAGVTQTPRYLIKTRGQQVTLSCSPISGHRSVSWYQQTPGQGLQFLFEYFSETQRNKGNFPGRFSGRQFSNSRSEMNVSTLELGDSALYLCASRQGANTEAFFGQGTRLTVV.

To note about this clone: The same CDR3 can be traced to other DNA sequences in this sample. This chain uses TRBV10-3 with TRBJ1-5; D remains unclear. The CDR3 sequence is 13 residues long. V lost 4 bases to trimming and J lost 4 bases, with 8 bases between them. CDR1 and CDR2 from the germline V gene are ENHRY and SYGVKD. The DNA of the CDR3 is TGTGCCATCAGTGGGGCAGATAATCAGCCCCAGCATTTT. Translated: CAISGADNQPQHF.

A single count supports this clone. This chain links TRBV19 with TRBJ1-2; possibly TRBD1 for D (6 bases). The CDR3 covers 12 residues. Trimming cost V 1 base and J 6 bases, with 6 bases left between them. Per germline, CDR1 LNHDA and CDR2 SQIVND (reference sequence). CDR3 bases: TGTGCCAGTAGTATAGGGGGGCATGGCTACACCTTC. This translates into CASSIGGHGYTF.